The 3 T cell receptor beta chains reported below all come from one sample, sequenced in a study of blood T cell repertoires in COVID-19. Some clones are missing from TCRdb's copy, which holds only in-frame ones; the method was immunoSEQ multiplex PCR. The data hold about 260,000 clones, with about 87% observed a single time. Sample: PBMCs or T cells enriched from blood (not recorded which). All receptors derive from a woman in her forties or fifties who had recovered from COVID-19.

The count of this clone is one. This chain links TRBV5-1 with TRBJ1-3, with TRBD1 matching 7 bases. V was clipped by 3 bases and J by 0 bases; unmatched bases: 3. The CDR3 is 15 residues long. Germline V gives CDR1 SGHRS, CDR2 YFSETQ. The CDR3 DNA follows: TGCGCCAGCAGCTCGACAGGGAACTCTGGAAACACCATATATTTT. Residues: CASSSTGNSGNTIYF.

The rearrangement joins TRBV4-1 to TRBJ2-7; 7 bases match TRBD2. This CDR3 has 18 amino acids. With V trimmed by 1 base and J by 0 bases, 12 bases remained unmatched. Germline CDR1 and CDR2: MGHRA and YSYEKL. In DNA, the CDR3 is TGCGCCAGCAGCCAAGCAGTATCGGCTAGCGGAAACTCCTACGAGCAGTACTTC. Protein sequence: CASSQAVSASGNSYEQYF.

The chain carries TRBV19 and TRBJ1-2; 7 bases align to TRBD1. The trim removed 9 bases at V and 4 bases at J, leaving 8 bases unmatched. This CDR3 contains 13 residues. Looked up from germline, CDR1 is LNHDA and CDR2 is SQIVND (reference sequence). The CDR3 nucleotides read TGTGCCAGCTCCCGACAGGGTCCCTATGGCTACACCTTC. It yields the protein CASSRQGPYGYTF.